A selection of T cell receptor beta chains follows, all from one sample in a study of blood T cell repertoires in COVID-19. Sequenced by immunoSEQ multiplex PCR; TCRdb stores in-frame clones only, minus some. The sample lists a few hundred thousand clones, roughly 87% seen once, with just under 4% in the top ten. Material: peripheral blood. The source is a woman aged 60-70 years with COVID-19, enrolled during active disease. CDR3s include the opening cysteine and the closing phenylalanine or tryptophan. D genes are given only for firm matches. The listing skips clone size in some rows; elsewhere it reads once, few, many or a size class.

d_call | clone_size | j_call | v_call | cdr3_aa | cdr3_nt
NA | NA | TRBJ1-2 | TRBV7-9 | CASSLNTGLHGYTF | TGTGCCAGCAGCTTAAATACAGGTCTACATGGCTACACCTTC
TRBD1 | NA | TRBJ1-1 | TRBV6-6 | CASNLGQGNTEAFF | TGTGCCAGCAATCTAGGACAGGGGAACACTGAAGCTTTCTTT
NA | NA | TRBJ1-3 | TRBV6-5 | CASSSAREKSGNTIYF | TGTGCCAGCAGTTCGGCCAGGGAAAAGTCTGGAAACACCATATATTTT
TRBD1 | NA | TRBJ1-5 | TRBV27 | CAKPGQGTNQPQHF | TGTGCCAAGCCGGGACAGGGGACTAATCAGCCCCAGCATTTT
TRBD1 | NA | TRBJ1-6 | TRBV29-1 | CSARTGGDSPLHF | TGCAGCGCTCGGACAGGGGGGGATTCACCCCTCCACTTT
NA | NA | TRBJ2-7 | TRBV5-1 | CASSSPSYEQYF | TGCGCCAGCAGCTCCCCTAGCTACGAGCAGTACTTC
TRBD1 | NA | TRBJ1-3 | TRBV13 | CASSVTGGAYSGNTIYF | TGTGCCAGCAGCGTGACAGGGGGCGCCTACTCTGGAAACACCATATATTTT
TRBD1 | NA | TRBJ1-4 | TRBV24-1 | CATSDPGTANEKLFF | TGTGCCACCAGTGATCCCGGGACAGCTAATGAAAAACTGTTTTTT
NA | NA | TRBJ1-3 | TRBV7-8 | CASSLNELSGNTIYF | TGTGCCAGCAGCTTGAACGAACTCTCTGGAAACACCATATATTTT
TRBD1 | once | TRBJ1-2 | TRBV6-5 | CASSPRTGGGYTF | TGTGCCAGCAGTCCAAGGACAGGGGGCGGCTACACCTTC
NA | NA | TRBJ2-7 | TRBV5-1 | CASSFSSYEQYF | TGCGCCAGCAGCTTTAGCTCCTACGAGCAGTACTTC
TRBD1 | NA | TRBJ1-4 | TRBV29-1 | CSVLGTDATNEKLFF | TGCAGCGTTCTTGGGACAGATGCAACTAATGAAAAACTGTTTTTT
NA | NA | TRBJ2-3 | TRBV5-4 | CASSLRGDDTQYF | TGTGCCAGCAGCCTCCGGGGAGATGATACGCAGTATTTT
NA | once | TRBJ1-5 | TRBV2 | CASRGTGGGGNQPQHF | TGTGCCAGCAGGGGGACGGGGGGCGGCGGCAATCAGCCCCAGCATTTT
NA | NA | TRBJ2-3 | TRBV4-1 | CASSQVAGTLGADTQYF | TGCGCCAGCAGCCAAGTAGCCGGGACTCTAGGAGCAGATACGCAGTATTTT
TRBD1 | NA | TRBJ2-3 | TRBV6-6 | CASSSTDRVSNTQYF | TGTGCCAGCAGTTCGACCGACAGGGTGTCAAATACGCAGTATTTT
NA | NA | TRBJ1-3 | TRBV6-5 | CASSYGPGSSGNTIYF | TGTGCCAGCAGTTACGGTCCCGGGAGCTCTGGAAACACCATATATTTT
TRBD1 | few | TRBJ2-7 | TRBV6-2/TRBV6-3 | CASSSSGTGGYEQYF | TGTGCCAGCAGTTCCTCCGGGACAGGAGGCTACGAGCAGTACTTC
NA | NA | TRBJ1-2 | TRBV27 | CASNGGYGYTF | TGTGCCAGCAATGGGGGGTACGGCTACACCTTC
TRBD1 | NA | TRBJ1-1 | TRBV24-1 | CATSDLKGAFRAFF | TGTGCCACCAGTGATTTGAAGGGGGCTTTTAGGGCTTTCTTT
TRBD1 | NA | TRBJ1-5 | TRBV10-3 | CAISEGSGGGQPQHF | TGTGCCATCAGTGAGGGTTCAGGGGGCGGTCAGCCCCAGCATTTT
NA | NA | TRBJ1-2 | TRBV20-1 | CSASPGYGYTF | TGCAGTGCTAGCCCCGGCTATGGCTACACCTTC
NA | few | TRBJ1-1 | TRBV7-2 | CASSLYPGSQGTEAFF | TGTGCCAGCAGCTTATATCCCGGGAGTCAAGGCACTGAAGCTTTCTTT
NA | NA | TRBJ1-1 | TRBV11-2 | CASSLIGKYTEAFF | TGTGCCAGCAGCTTAATCGGGAAGTACACTGAAGCTTTCTTT
TRBD1 | NA | TRBJ1-2 | TRBV7-9 | CASSRQGWDYTF | TGTGCCAGCAGCCGACAGGGATGGGACTACACCTTC
TRBD1 | once | TRBJ1-2 | TRBV5-1 | CASSTTGVYGYTF | TGCGCCAGCAGCACGACAGGGGTCTATGGCTACACCTTC
TRBD2 | NA | TRBJ2-4 | TRBV2 | CASILAGAGNIQYF | TGTGCCAGCATCTTAGCGGGGGCGGGAAACATTCAGTACTTC
NA | NA | TRBJ2-1 | TRBV12-3/TRBV12-4 | CASSTDQTQFF | TGTGCCAGCAGTACTGACCAGACACAGTTCTTC
TRBD2 | NA | TRBJ2-5 | TRBV2 | CATKGQRGFQETQYF | TGTGCCACCAAGGGGCAGCGGGGCTTCCAAGAGACCCAGTACTTC
NA | NA | TRBJ1-1 | TRBV28 | CASSLKRAGKAFF | TGTGCCAGCAGTTTAAAGCGGGCCGGGAAAGCTTTCTTT
TRBD1 | NA | TRBJ1-1 | TRBV2 | CASSTGQGNTEAFF | TGTGCCAGCAGTACTGGACAGGGGAACACTGAAGCTTTCTTT
NA | NA | TRBJ1-1 | TRBV29-1 | CSFGSPANTEAFF | TGCAGCTTCGGGTCCCCAGCGAACACTGAAGCTTTCTTT
NA | NA | TRBJ1-1 | TRBV5-8 | CASSFRTENTEAFF | TGTGCCAGCAGCTTTAGGACAGAGAACACTGAAGCTTTCTTT
TRBD1 | NA | TRBJ1-1 | TRBV7-9 | CASSLKTGAAEAFF | TGTGCCAGCAGCTTAAAGACAGGGGCGGCTGAAGCTTTCTTT
NA | NA | TRBJ2-1 | TRBV5-1 | CASSSNFGEQFF | TGCGCCAGCAGCTCGAACTTTGGTGAGCAGTTCTTC
NA | NA | TRBJ2-7 | TRBV12-3/TRBV12-4 | CASSSLTYEQYF | TGTGCCAGCAGTTCACTGACCTACGAGCAGTACTTC
TRBD1 | NA | TRBJ2-5 | TRBV5-1 | CASSLAPTGGPETQYF | TGCGCCAGCAGCTTGGCGCCCACAGGGGGCCCAGAGACCCAGTACTTC
TRBD2 | NA | TRBJ2-7 | TRBV23-1 | CASSQTPLDRGGLSYEQYF | TGCGCCAGCAGTCAAACTCCACTGGATCGGGGGGGGCTCTCCTACGAGCAGTACTTC
TRBD1 | NA | TRBJ2-7 | TRBV5-1 | CASSLRGQGASERSSYEQYF | TGCGCCAGCAGCTTGCGAGGACAGGGGGCCTCGGAGAGAAGTTCCTACGAGCAGTACTTC
NA | NA | TRBJ1-2 | TRBV10-3 | CAISGADLNYGYTF | TGTGCCATCAGTGGGGCAGACCTTAACTATGGCTACACCTTC
TRBD2 | NA | TRBJ2-7 | TRBV4-1 | CASSQPTSGSYEQYF | TGCGCCAGCAGCCAACCGACTAGCGGCTCCTACGAGCAGTACTTC
NA | NA | TRBJ1-2 | TRBV28 | CASSLQQDYGYTF | TGTGCCAGCAGTTTACAACAGGATTATGGCTACACCTTC
NA | NA | TRBJ1-2 | TRBV19 | CASSIGAPYGYTF | TGTGCCAGTAGTATTGGGGCACCCTATGGCTACACCTTC
TRBD1 | NA | TRBJ1-5 | TRBV6-6 | CASSPTGGMQPQHF | TGTGCCAGCAGCCCGACAGGGGGGATGCAGCCCCAGCATTTT
NA | NA | TRBJ2-2 | TRBV5-6 | CASSIRVWDTGELFF | TGTGCCAGCAGCATCAGGGTTTGGGACACCGGGGAGCTGTTTTTT
NA | NA | TRBJ2-7 | TRBV27 | CASSSGQGLSYEQYF | TGTGCCAGCAGTTCTGGGCAGGGGCTCTCCTACGAGCAGTACTTC
TRBD1 | NA | TRBJ1-2 | TRBV30 | CAWTRTGRNYGYTF | TGTGCCTGGACCCGGACAGGGAGGAACTATGGCTACACCTTC
TRBD2 | few | TRBJ2-3 | TRBV5-1 | CASSDASGGNPSTDTQYF | TGCGCCAGCAGCGACGCTAGCGGGGGAAACCCTAGCACAGATACGCAGTATTTT
NA | once | TRBJ1-5 | TRBV18 | CASSPLRDSSNQPQHF | TGTGCCAGCTCACCACTACGGGACTCTAGCAATCAGCCCCAGCATTTT
NA | once | TRBJ1-2 | TRBV4-2 | CASSPTGEAYTF | TGTGCCAGCAGCCCCACGGGGGAGGCCTACACCTTC
TRBD1 | NA | TRBJ1-3 | TRBV24-1 | CATSGQDTGNTIYF | TGTGCCACCAGCGGACAGGATACGGGAAACACCATATATTTT
NA | NA | TRBJ2-3 | TRBV5-1 | CASSLGRNTDTQYF | TGCGCCAGCAGCTTGGGCAGGAACACAGATACGCAGTATTTT
NA | NA | TRBJ1-5 | TRBV19 | CASSIINRAAVGNQPQHF | TGTGCCAGTAGTATAATTAACAGGGCTGCGGTTGGCAATCAGCCCCAGCATTTT
NA | few | TRBJ2-7 | TRBV5-6 | CASSHGGREQYF | TGTGCCAGCAGCCACGGGGGACGCGAGCAGTACTTC
NA | NA | TRBJ1-2 | TRBV6-5 | CASSYSRVYGYTF | TGTGCCAGCAGTTACTCCAGGGTCTATGGCTACACCTTC
NA | NA | TRBJ1-5 | TRBV7-2 | CASSYTGQPQHF | TGTGCCAGCAGCTATACAGGACAGCCCCAGCATTTT
NA | NA | TRBJ2-7 | TRBV6-1 | CASSERTYATRQYF | TGTGCCAGCAGTGAAAGGACTTACGCCACAAGGCAGTACTTC